These 15 T cell receptor beta chains were sequenced from one sample in a study of cytomegalovirus exposure and HLA in healthy donors. TCRdb's copy holds only in-frame clones and misses some; the assay was immunoSEQ multiplex PCR. The sample has tens of thousands of clones, 94% seen once; the top ten hold less than 2.5%. Sequenced: PBMCs. The receptor set was obtained from a woman between 18 and 29 years old in good health and CMV-seronegative.

This clone was seen only once. This chain joins TRBV18 and TRBJ1-2; D ambiguous. This CDR3 is built from 13 residues. Germline loops: CDR1 KGHSH, CDR2 LQKENI. With 6 bases removed from V and 2 bases from J, the gap between germline ends came to 10 bases. The CDR3 protein is CASSHTSNYGYTF. CDR3 DNA: TGTGCCAGCTCCCATACATCGAACTATGGCTACACCTTC. Supplemented by reference TRBV18 and TRBJ1-2, the full variable domain reads NAGVMQNPRHLVRRRGQEARLRCSPMKGHSHVYWYRQLPEEGLKFMVYLQKENIIDESGMPKERFSAEFPKEGPSILRIQQVVRGDSAAYFCASSHTSNYGYTFGSGTRLTVV.

The chain recombines TRBV9 with TRBJ1-1; D gene uncertain. The germline gives CDR1 SGDLS, CDR2 YYNGEE. CDR3 length: 14 residues. V shed 3 bases and J shed 6 bases, with 15 bases lying between them. The CDR3 DNA is TGTGCCAGCAGCGCCTCAGACCGGAGGCCTGAAGCTTTCTTT. Translation gives CASSASDRRPEAFF.

About this clone: The sample contains more than one DNA sequence encoding this CDR3. The CDR3 sequence: CSVDSANTGELFF. CDR3 in DNA: TGCAGCGTTGATTCAGCGAACACCGGGGAGCTGTTTTTT. The V and J genes are TRBV29-1 and TRBJ2-2; D gene unclear. V was shortened by 3 bases and J by 0 bases, with 5 bases between the two germline ends. The CDR3 spans 13 residues. Germline CDR1 and CDR2: SQVTM and ANQGSEA.

This sequence joins TRBV6-4 and TRBJ2-5, with 12 bases aligning to TRBD2. The CDR3 sequence is 16 residues long. V shed 2 bases and J 1 base; nucleotides not matched to a gene: 2. The germline V gene encodes CDR1 MRHNA and CDR2 SNTAGT. The CDR3 nucleotides read TGTGCCAGCAGTGACCGGACTAGCGGGGCCCAAGAGACCCAGTACTTC. Translation gives CASSDRTSGAQETQYF.

The CDR3 DNA sequence: TGCGCCAGCAGCTTCGGACAGGGAAACTATGGCTACACCTTC. This sequence encodes CASSFGQGNYGYTF. The chain uses TRBV5-1 and TRBJ1-2; TRBD1 matches 8 bases. V lost 2 bases and J lost 2; bases outside the gene matches: 2. The CDR3 covers 14 residues. Germline values: CDR1 SGHRS, CDR2 YFSETQ.

This chain links TRBV7-2 with TRBJ1-2, with 10 nucleotides matching TRBD1. Germline V gene data show CDR1 as SGHTA and CDR2 as FQGNSA. The CDR3 length is 16 residues. J lost 4 bases, V lost 1 base, and 6 bases had no gene match. The CDR3, as DNA: TGTGCCAGCAGCTTAGGAGGGACAGGGGCCGTCTATGGCTACACCTTC. It yields the protein CASSLGGTGAVYGYTF.

This clone was observed a single time. V is TRBV9 and J is TRBJ1-1; TRBD1 matches at 12 bases. The CDR3 contains 17 residues. The ends lost 4 bases at V and 0 bases at J; junction bases unmatched: 7. Germline V gene sequence: CDR1 SGDLS, CDR2 YYNGEE. CDR3 region: CASSKGDRGLMNTEAFF. DNA of the CDR3: TGTGCCAGCAGCAAAGGGGACAGGGGGCTAATGAACACTGAAGCTTTCTTT.

The chain recombines TRBV13 with TRBJ2-2; D is possibly TRBD2 (6 bases). Trimming pared 0 bases from V and 7 bases from J, leaving 9 bases between. CDR1 and CDR2 from the germline V gene are PRHDT and FYEKMQ (reference sequence). The CDR3 is made up of 14 amino acids. The CDR3, as DNA: TGTGCCAGCAGCTTAGGCTCCGGGGGCGGGGAGCTGTTTTTT. This gives the protein CASSLGSGGGELFF.

The gene calls are TRBV19 and TRBJ2-3; TRBD1 aligns across 10 bases. Trimming removed 8 bases from V and 9 bases from J; junction bases left unmatched: 14. Germline V gene lookup returns CDR1 LNHDA and CDR2 SQIVND (reference sequence). This CDR3 comprises 15 residues. The CDR3 DNA reads TGTGCCAGTGTCGAAGGGGGACAGGGGAAGAAGACGCAGTATTTT. Protein product: CASVEGGQGKKTQYF.

The chain recombines TRBV27 with TRBJ2-7, with D perhaps matching TRBD2 (5 bases). Trimming removed 4 bases at V and 2 bases at J, with 12 bases between. The germline gives CDR1 MNHEY, CDR2 SMNVEV (reference sequence). The CDR3 loop spans 14 amino acids. The DNA of the CDR3 is TGTGCCAGCAGTTCGGGCGGGCTTACCTACGAGCAGTACTTC. Protein product: CASSSGGLTYEQYF.

The J gene is TRBJ2-7, the V gene TRBV6-5; D remains ambiguous. Germline-derived CDR1 and CDR2 are MNHEY and SVGAGI. CDR3 length: 12 amino acids. V gave up 8 bases and J gave up 0 bases, with 8 bases separating them. CDR3 loop: CASGELSYEQYF. The CDR3 coding sequence is TGTGCCAGCGGTGAGCTCTCCTACGAGCAGTACTTC.

The V call is TRBV5-6, the J call TRBJ2-1, with D possibly matching TRBD2 (6 bases). Germline V gene sequence: CDR1 SGHDT, CDR2 YYEEEE. The V end lost 0 bases, the J end lost 10 bases, and 17 bases lay between the germline ends. CDR3 length equals 15 residues. Here the CDR3 DNA reads TGTGCCAGCAGCTTGGAAGGGACTCTCTTGGGGGAGCAGTTCTTC. Its protein product is CASSLEGTLLGEQFF.

V and J are TRBV29-1 and TRBJ2-3; D may be TRBD2 (5 bases). The CDR3 has 15 amino acids. Per germline, CDR1 SQVTM and CDR2 ANQGSEA. The V gene lost 7 bases and the J gene lost 5 bases, with 22 bases spanning the gap. CDR3 amino acids: CSGTLLATLVDTQYF. CDR3 coding DNA: TGCAGCGGAACATTATTAGCGACTCTGGTAGATACGCAGTATTTT.

This chain joins TRBV4-1 and TRBJ2-2; 8 bases are shared with TRBD1. V gave up 0 bases and J gave up 7 bases; unmatched junction bases: 4. This CDR3 has 15 amino acids. Germline CDR1 is MGHRA and CDR2 is YSYEKL. The CDR3 DNA reads as TGCGCCAGCAGCCAAGAACAGGGGGTTGACGGGGAGCTGTTTTTT. It specifies CASSQEQGVDGELFF.

The J gene is TRBJ1-1, the V gene TRBV5-6; D might be TRBD1 (5 bases). This CDR3 comprises 15 residues. V was clipped by 0 bases and J by 4 bases, with 13 bases between them. Germline values: CDR1 SGHDT, CDR2 YYEEEE. The CDR3, as DNA: TGTGCCAGCAGCTTGGGAGCCCTTAGGGGCACTGAAGCTTTCTTT. Translated, it gives CASSLGALRGTEAFF.